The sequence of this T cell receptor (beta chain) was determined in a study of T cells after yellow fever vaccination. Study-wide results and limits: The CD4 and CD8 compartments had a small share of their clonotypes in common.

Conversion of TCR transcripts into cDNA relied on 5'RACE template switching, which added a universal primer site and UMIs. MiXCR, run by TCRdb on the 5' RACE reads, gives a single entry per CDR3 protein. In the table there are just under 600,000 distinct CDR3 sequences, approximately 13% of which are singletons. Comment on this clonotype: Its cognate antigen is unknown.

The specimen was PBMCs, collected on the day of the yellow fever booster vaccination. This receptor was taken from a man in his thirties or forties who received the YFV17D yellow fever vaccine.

This CDR3 is CASSQTGASSYNEQFF. The CDR3 nucleotides read TGTGCCAGCAGCCAAACGGGGGCGAGCTCCTACAATGAGCAGTTCTTC. The chain joins TRBV11-3 to TRBJ2-1; D is possibly TRBD1 or TRBD2 (6 bases each). Germline CDR1 SGHNT, CDR2 YENEEA. There are 16 residues in the CDR3. With 5 bases removed from V and 0 bases from J, the gap between germline ends came to 14 bases.